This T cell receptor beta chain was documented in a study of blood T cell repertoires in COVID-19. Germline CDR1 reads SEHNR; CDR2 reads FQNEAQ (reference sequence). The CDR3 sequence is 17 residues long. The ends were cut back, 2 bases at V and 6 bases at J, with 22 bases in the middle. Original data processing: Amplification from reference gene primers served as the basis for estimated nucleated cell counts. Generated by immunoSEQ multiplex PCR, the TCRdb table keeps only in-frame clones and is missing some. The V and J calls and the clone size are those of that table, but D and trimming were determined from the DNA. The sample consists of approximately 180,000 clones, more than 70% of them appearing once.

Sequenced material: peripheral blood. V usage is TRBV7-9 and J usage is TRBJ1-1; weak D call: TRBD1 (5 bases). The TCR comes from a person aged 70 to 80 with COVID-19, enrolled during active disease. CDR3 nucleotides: TGTGCCAGCAGCTTATTGGGGGGAGCGAGGTTCGGGGCTGAAGCTTTCTTT. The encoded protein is CASSLLGGARFGAEAFF.